This T cell receptor beta chain was recorded in a study of Ad26.COV2.S vaccination and SARS-CoV-2 variants. Using immunoSEQ multiplex PCR, the repertoire was profiled, and TCRdb retains in-frame clones only, with some absent. This sample has roughly 400,000 clones; about 90% occur once, and the top ten carry under 4.5%. Treatment of the sample: about 20 received Ad26.COV2.S at low or high dose, single or two shots; five or six received placebo; per-sample allocation not given. The study sampled participants on day 63 after the first vaccine or placebo injection. Germline V gene sequence: CDR1 MDHEN, CDR2 SYDVKM. V shed 6 bases and J 6 bases; nucleotides not matched to a gene: 8. This CDR3 has 14 residues. Study-wide results and limits: Vaccine and placebo groups showed comparable non-spike TCR breadth.

Comment on this clone: Its antigen is unidentified.

V gene TRBV28 combines with J gene TRBJ1-5, with 7 bases matching TRBD1. The source is a person aged 18-60 years who received the Ad26.COV2.S COVID-19 vaccine or a placebo. The source material was peripheral blood, sampled in a trial of Ad26.COV2.S vaccine versus placebo. This chain's CDR3 is CASRLGQVGQPQHF. DNA of the CDR3: TGTGCCAGCAGACTCGGACAGGTTGGTCAGCCCCAGCATTTT. The variable domain in full, completed from reference TRBV28 and TRBJ1-5, reads DVKVTQSSRYLVKRTGEKVFLECVQDMDHENMFWYRQDPGLGLRLIYFSYDVKMKEKGDIPEGYSVSREKKERFSLILESASTNQTSMYLCASRLGQVGQPQHFGDGTRLSIL.